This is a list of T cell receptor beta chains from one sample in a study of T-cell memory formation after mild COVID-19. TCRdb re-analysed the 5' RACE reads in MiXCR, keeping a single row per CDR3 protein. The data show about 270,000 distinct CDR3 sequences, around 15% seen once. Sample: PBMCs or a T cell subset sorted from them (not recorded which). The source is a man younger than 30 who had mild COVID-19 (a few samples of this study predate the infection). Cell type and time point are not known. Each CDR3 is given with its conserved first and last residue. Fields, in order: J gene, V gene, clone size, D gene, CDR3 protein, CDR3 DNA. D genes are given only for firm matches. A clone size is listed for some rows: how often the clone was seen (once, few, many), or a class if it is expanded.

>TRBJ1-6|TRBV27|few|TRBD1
CASSRRSGTGDSPLHF
TGTGCCAGCAGTCGACGATCCGGGACAGGGGATTCACCCCTCCACTTT
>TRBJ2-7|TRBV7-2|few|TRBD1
CASSAGQGRYEQYF
TGTGCCAGCAGCGCGGGACAGGGGCGTTACGAGCAGTACTTC
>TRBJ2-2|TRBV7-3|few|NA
CASSLTLTGELFF
TGTGCCAGCAGCTTAACTCTCACCGGGGAGCTGTTTTTT
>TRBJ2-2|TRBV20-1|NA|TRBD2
CSAPTAGLAGGYTGELFF
TGCAGTGCTCCCACGGCGGGACTAGCGGGGGGCTACACCGGGGAGCTGTTTTTT
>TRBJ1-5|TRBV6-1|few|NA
CASSRPGVSNQPQHF
TGTGCCAGCAGTCGGCCCGGGGTTAGCAATCAGCCCCAGCATTTT
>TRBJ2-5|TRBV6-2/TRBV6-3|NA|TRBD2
CASSTGLAGGGETQYF
TGTGCCAGCAGCACGGGACTAGCGGGGGGTGGCGAGACCCAGTACTTC
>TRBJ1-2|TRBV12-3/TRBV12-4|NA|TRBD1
CASSPTGGLGYTF
TGTGCCAGCAGTCCAACAGGGGGTCTTGGCTACACCTTC
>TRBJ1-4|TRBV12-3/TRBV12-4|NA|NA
CASRDSANEKLFF
TGTGCCAGCAGGGACAGCGCGAATGAAAAACTGTTTTTT
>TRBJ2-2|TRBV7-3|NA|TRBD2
CASSYGGTNTGELFF
TGTGCCAGCAGCTACGGGGGGACCAACACCGGGGAGCTGTTTTTT
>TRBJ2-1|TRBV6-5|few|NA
CASIVGDDLYNEQFF
TGTGCCAGCATCGTGGGGGACGACCTCTACAATGAGCAGTTCTTC
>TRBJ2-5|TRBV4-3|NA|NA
CASSQAPGVKETQYF
TGCGCCAGCAGCCAAGCTCCAGGGGTAAAAGAGACCCAGTACTTC
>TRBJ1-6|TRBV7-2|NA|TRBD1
CASSPQDRLPLHF
TGTGCCAGCAGCCCTCAGGACAGGCTCCCCCTCCACTTT
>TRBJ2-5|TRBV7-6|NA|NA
CASSLWGETQYF
TGTGCCAGCAGCTTATGGGGCGAGACCCAGTACTTC
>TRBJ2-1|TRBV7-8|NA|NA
CASSLLGARYNEQFF
TGTGCCAGCAGCCTTCTAGGGGCCCGATACAATGAGCAGTTCTTC
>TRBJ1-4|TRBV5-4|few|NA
CASSQRPSSTNEKLFF
TGTGCCAGCAGCCAACGCCCAAGTTCAACTAATGAAAAACTGTTTTTT
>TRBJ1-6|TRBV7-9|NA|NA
CASSLDPLRQNGDSPLHF
TGTGCCAGCAGCTTAGACCCCTTAAGGCAGAATGGGGATTCACCCCTCCACTTT
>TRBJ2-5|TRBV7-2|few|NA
CASSLRRTQETQYF
TGTGCCAGCAGCCTAAGACGGACCCAAGAGACCCAGTACTTC
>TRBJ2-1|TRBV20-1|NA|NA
CSARAPVNSYNEQFF
TGCAGTGCTAGGGCTCCGGTCAACTCCTACAATGAGCAGTTCTTC
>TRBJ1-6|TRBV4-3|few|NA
CASSRTSDSPLHF
TGCGCCAGCAGCCGTACTTCGGATTCACCCCTCCACTTT
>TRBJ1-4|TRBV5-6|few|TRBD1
CASSFHRGLMEKLFF
TGTGCCAGCAGCTTTCACAGGGGTCTTATGGAAAAACTGTTTTTT
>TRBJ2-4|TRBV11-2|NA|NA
CASSLDLADIQYF
TGTGCCAGCAGCTTAGATCTAGCAGACATTCAGTACTTC
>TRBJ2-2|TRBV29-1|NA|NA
CSALGGTGELFF
TGCAGCGCCTTGGGGGGCACCGGGGAGCTGTTTTTT
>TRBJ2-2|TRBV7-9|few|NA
CASSLVGLAQTGELFF
TGTGCCAGCAGCTTAGTGGGGCTAGCCCAGACCGGGGAGCTGTTTTTT
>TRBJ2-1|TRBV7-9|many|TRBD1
CASSPDRARGNEQFF
TGTGCCAGCAGCCCGGACAGGGCTAGGGGCAATGAGCAGTTCTTC
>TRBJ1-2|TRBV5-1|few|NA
CASRYAATDYGYTF
TGCGCCAGCAGATACGCGGCGACCGATTATGGCTACACCTTC
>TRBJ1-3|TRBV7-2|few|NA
CASSLVGARGTGNTIYF
TGTGCCAGCAGCTTAGTAGGCGCCAGGGGAACTGGAAACACCATATATTTT
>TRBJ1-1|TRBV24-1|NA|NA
CATSDTRTGNTEAFF
TGTGCCACCAGTGATACCCGGACGGGGAACACTGAAGCTTTCTTT
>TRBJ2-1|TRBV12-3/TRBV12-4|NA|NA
CASSLAAQGSSYNEQFF
TGTGCCAGCAGTTTAGCGGCCCAGGGGAGCTCCTACAATGAGCAGTTCTTC
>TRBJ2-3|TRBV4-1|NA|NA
CASIQTAASTDTQYF
TGCGCCAGCATTCAGACAGCCGCTAGCACAGATACGCAGTATTTT
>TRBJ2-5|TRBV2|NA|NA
CASSEAASRVQETQYF
TGTGCCAGCAGTGAAGCCGCATCCAGGGTCCAAGAGACCCAGTACTTC
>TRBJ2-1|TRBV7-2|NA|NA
CASSLPRGSHNEQFF
TGTGCCAGCAGCTTACCGCGGGGAAGTCACAATGAGCAGTTCTTC
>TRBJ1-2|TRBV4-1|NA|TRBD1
CASSQAFIRTGANYGYTF
TGCGCCAGCAGCCAAGCCTTTATCCGGACAGGGGCGAACTATGGCTACACCTTC
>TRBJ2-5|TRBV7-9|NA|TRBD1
CASSEGTVRQETQYF
TGTGCCAGCAGCGAAGGGACAGTACGGCAAGAGACCCAGTACTTC
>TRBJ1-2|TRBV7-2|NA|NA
CASRRAWGYTF
TGTGCCAGCAGACGCGCATGGGGCTACACCTTC
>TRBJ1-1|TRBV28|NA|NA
CASNDGTWTTEAFF
TGTGCCAGCAATGACGGGACATGGACTACTGAAGCTTTCTTT
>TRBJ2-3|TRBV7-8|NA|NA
CASSLQASTDTQYF
TGTGCCAGCAGCTTACAGGCTAGCACAGATACGCAGTATTTT
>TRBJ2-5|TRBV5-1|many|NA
CASRVVGWETQYF
TGCGCCAGCAGAGTAGTAGGTTGGGAGACCCAGTACTTC
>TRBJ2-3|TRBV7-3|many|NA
CASSLTGSHTDTQYF
TGTGCCAGCAGCTTAACGGGTAGCCACACAGATACGCAGTATTTT
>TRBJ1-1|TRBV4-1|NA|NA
CASSPKIGVKNTEAFF
TGCGCCAGCAGCCCCAAGATAGGTGTTAAGAACACTGAAGCTTTCTTT
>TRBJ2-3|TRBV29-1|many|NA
CSVEVSGTDTQYF
TGCAGCGTTGAAGTCTCGGGCACAGATACGCAGTATTTT
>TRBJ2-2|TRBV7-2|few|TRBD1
CASSWTGIDGELFF
TGTGCCAGCAGCTGGACAGGGATCGACGGGGAGCTGTTTTTT
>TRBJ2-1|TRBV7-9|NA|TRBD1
CASSYGTGQYNEQFF
TGTGCCAGCAGCTACGGGACAGGGCAATACAATGAGCAGTTCTTC
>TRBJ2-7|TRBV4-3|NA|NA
CASSQDRARTGEQYF
TGCGCCAGCAGCCAAGATCGGGCCAGGACGGGCGAGCAGTACTTC
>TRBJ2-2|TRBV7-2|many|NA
CASSPDSRAGELFF
TGTGCCAGCAGCCCGGACAGTAGGGCCGGGGAGCTGTTTTTT
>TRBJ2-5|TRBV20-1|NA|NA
CSALKTETQYF
TGCAGTGCCCTAAAAACAGAGACCCAGTACTTC
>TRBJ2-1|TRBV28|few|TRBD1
CASSTTFPHAQGAKNEQFF
TGTGCCAGCAGTACTACCTTTCCCCATGCGCAGGGGGCGAAAAATGAGCAGTTCTTC
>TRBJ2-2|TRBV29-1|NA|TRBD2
CSVEDASGTGELFF
TGCAGCGTTGAAGATGCTAGCGGTACCGGGGAGCTGTTTTTT
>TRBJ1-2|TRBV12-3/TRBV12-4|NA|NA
CASSRARAYGYTF
TGTGCCAGCAGCCGGGCGCGGGCCTATGGCTACACCTTC
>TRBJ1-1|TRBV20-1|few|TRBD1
CSAREPGQGFPEAFF
TGCAGTGCTAGAGAACCGGGACAGGGGTTTCCTGAAGCTTTCTTT